Below, 17 T cell receptor beta chains from the same sample are listed, as sequenced in a study of OX40 agonist ivuxolimab in advanced cancers. Method: immunoSEQ multiplex PCR; TCRdb's copy keeps in-frame clones and lacks some. The table lists some 77,000 clones, about 90% of them singletons. Material: CD4+ or CD8+ T cells sorted from blood, obtained in a trial of the OX40 agonist ivuxolimab. All receptors derive from an adult with an advanced solid tumor such as melanoma, head and neck, liver or kidney cancer.

This chain links TRBV11-2 with TRBJ1-2, with a weak D call TRBD1 (6 bases). The length of the CDR3 is 15 residues. In germline, CDR1 is SGHAT, CDR2 FQNNGV. With 5 bases removed from V and 4 bases from J, the gap between germline ends came to 17 bases. CDR3 nucleotides: TGTGCCAGCAGCCCCCGACTGGACAGTCTCTATGGCTACACCTTC. Amino acid sequence: CASSPRLDSLYGYTF.

The rearrangement uses TRBV5-1 and TRBJ1-1; possible D gene TRBD1, 5 bases. Trimming cost V 0 bases and J 1 base, with 10 bases left between them. CDR3 length equals 15 residues. Per germline, CDR1 SGHRS and CDR2 YFSETQ. CDR3 in DNA: TGCGCCAGCAGCTTGGTGGAGGGGACGAACACTGAAGCTTTCTTT. Protein: CASSLVEGTNTEAFF.

V gene TRBV9 combines with J gene TRBJ2-7; 7 bases are a match to TRBD1. The CDR3 contains 15 residues. Germline-derived CDR1 and CDR2 are SGDLS and YYNGEE. With 3 bases clipped from V and 3 bases from J, the junction kept 9 bases outside the gene matches. CDR3 nucleotide sequence: TGTGCCAGCAGCGGCCGGGACAGAGAGAACTACGAGCAGTACTTC. Protein product: CASSGRDRENYEQYF.

The gene calls are TRBV27 and TRBJ2-3; D possibly corresponds to TRBD2 (6 bases). The CDR3 has 14 residues. Trimming shortened V by 4 bases and J by 3 bases, and 11 bases separated the two germline ends. CDR1 and CDR2 from the germline V gene are MNHEY and SMNVEV (reference sequence). The CDR3 bases are TGTGCCAGCAGTTCCGCCGGGAGTACAGATACGCAGTATTTT. It encodes CASSSAGSTDTQYF.

The V gene is TRBV6-5, the J gene TRBJ1-1; D is ambiguous. CDR3 length equals 14 residues. Germline assignment: CDR1 MNHEY and CDR2 SVGAGI. Deletions cut 5 bases from V and 0 bases from J, with 10 bases between. This CDR3 is CASSPQIMNTEAFF. CDR3 coding DNA: TGTGCCAGCAGTCCACAGATCATGAACACTGAAGCTTTCTTT.

J is TRBJ1-1 and V is TRBV13; a weak D match, TRBD1 (5 bases). V was trimmed by 4 bases and J by 3 bases, leaving 12 bases between them. The CDR3 contains 14 residues. Germline loops: CDR1 PRHDT, CDR2 FYEKMQ (reference sequence). The CDR3 bases are TGTGCCAGCAGCTGGCGGGGCCCCGACACTGAAGCTTTCTTT. Translated: CASSWRGPDTEAFF.

J is TRBJ2-5 and V is TRBV9; D possibly corresponds to TRBD2 (6 bases). CDR1 is SGDLS, CDR2 YYNGEE, per germline. The germline V and J ends were trimmed by 4 bases and 0 bases, with 10 bases remaining between them. This CDR3 comprises 14 residues. Here the CDR3 reads CASSTWDYQETQYF. The CDR3 DNA is TGTGCCAGCAGCACCTGGGACTACCAAGAGACCCAGTACTTC.

CDR3 protein: CASSGTAYYGYTF. The CDR3 bases are TGTGCCAGCAGCGGGACAGCCTACTATGGCTACACCTTC. The V call is TRBV9, the J call TRBJ1-2; weak D call: TRBD1 (6 bases). The CDR3 is made up of 13 amino acids. Per the germline V gene, CDR1 is SGDLS and CDR2 is YYNGEE. Trimming pared 3 bases from V and 3 bases from J, leaving 9 bases between.

The chain joins TRBV21-1 to TRBJ1-4. TRBV21-1 constitutes a pseudogene. The CDR3 covers 19 residues. For the CDR3, the DNA is TGTGCCAGCAGCAAAGACGGGTCGGCACCCTCCGAAACTAATGAAAAACTGTTTTTT. This codes for CASSKDGSAPSETNEKLFF.

Here the CDR3 reads CASKEGGNTEAFF. CDR3 nucleotide sequence: TGTGCCAGTAAGGAGGGGGGGAACACTGAAGCTTTCTTT. The chain carries TRBV25-1 and TRBJ1-1, with D perhaps matching TRBD1 (6 bases). V lost 9 bases and J 1 base, leaving 12 bases between the germline ends. The CDR3 covers 13 residues. Looked up from germline, CDR1 is MGHDK and CDR2 is SYGVNS.

The J gene is TRBJ1-1, the V gene TRBV13; TRBD1 matches at 7 bases. Germline V gene lookup returns CDR1 PRHDT and CDR2 FYEKMQ (reference sequence). The J segment lost 4 bases and the V segment lost 5 bases, leaving 10 bases of the junction unmatched. The length of the CDR3 is 15 residues. The CDR3 DNA reads as TGTGCCAGCAGCGGGACGGGACAGCATTCCACTGAAGCTTTCTTT. Its translation: CASSGTGQHSTEAFF.

The gene calls are TRBV5-6 and TRBJ2-2, with TRBD1 identical over 7 bases. Germline CDR1 reads SGHDT; CDR2 reads YYEEEE. V was pared by 4 bases and J by 6 bases, with 9 bases of the junction left unmatched. The CDR3 length is 15 residues. CDR3 DNA: TGTGCCAGCAGCAAAACACAGGGGTCCGCCGGGGAGCTGTTTTTT. Protein sequence: CASSKTQGSAGELFF.

J is TRBJ1-2 and V is TRBV2; unclear D gene. The CDR3 length is 15 residues. Germline assignment: CDR1 SNHLY and CDR2 FYNNEI. Trimming took 7 bases from V and 5 from J, leaving 20 bases between them. In DNA, the CDR3 is TGTGCCAGCATTCCGACCCCGGCAATGGGGTATGGCTACACCTTC. Translating gives CASIPTPAMGYGYTF.

The chain uses TRBV13 and TRBJ2-3; unclear D gene. Germline assignment: CDR1 PRHDT and CDR2 FYEKMQ (reference sequence). The V end was cut by 3 bases, the J end by 5 bases, with 12 bases between. CDR3 length equals 14 residues. The CDR3 nucleotides read TGTGCCAGCAGCTTCCCCAGTGAAGGAGATACGCAGTATTTT. Translated: CASSFPSEGDTQYF. The full variable domain, its missing parts supplied by reference TRBV13 and TRBJ2-3, is AAGVIQSPRHLIKEKRETATLKCYPIPRHDTVYWYQQGPGQDPQFLISFYEKMQSDKGSIPDRFSAQQFSDYHSELNMSSLELGDSALYFCASSFPSEGDTQYFGPGTRLTVL.

The V and J genes are TRBV11-2 and TRBJ2-7, with D possibly being TRBD2 (6 bases). The V end was cut by 3 bases, the J end by 1 base, with 7 bases between. This CDR3 is built from 13 residues. The germline CDR1 and CDR2 sequences are SGHAT and FQNNGV. CDR3 bases: TGTGCCAGCAGCTTTAGCGGATCCTACGAGCAGTACTTC. It yields the protein CASSFSGSYEQYF.

The rearrangement uses TRBV18 and TRBJ1-3, with D possibly being TRBD1 (5 bases). With 5 bases removed from V and 1 base from J, the gap between germline ends came to 12 bases. CDR3 length: 15 amino acids. CDR1 KGHSH and CDR2 LQKENI come from the germline V gene. The CDR3 bases are TGTGCCAGCTCAACCTCTCAGGGTTCTGGAAACACCATATATTTT. It encodes CASSTSQGSGNTIYF.

The J gene is TRBJ1-5, the V gene TRBV7-2; weak D call: TRBD1 (6 bases). CDR1 is SGHTA, CDR2 FQGNSA, per germline. Trimming removed 5 bases at V and 0 bases at J, with 11 bases between. The CDR3 contains 15 residues. The CDR3 DNA follows: TGTGCCAGCAGCAACGGACAGTATAGCAATCAGCCCCAGCATTTT. Translating it yields CASSNGQYSNQPQHF. Full variable domain (missing parts from reference TRBV7-2 and TRBJ1-5): GAGVSQSPSNKVTEKGKDVELRCDPISGHTALYWYRQSLGQGLEFLIYFQGNSAPDKSGLPSDRFSAERTGGSVSTLTIQRTQQEDSAVYLCASSNGQYSNQPQHFGDGTRLSIL.